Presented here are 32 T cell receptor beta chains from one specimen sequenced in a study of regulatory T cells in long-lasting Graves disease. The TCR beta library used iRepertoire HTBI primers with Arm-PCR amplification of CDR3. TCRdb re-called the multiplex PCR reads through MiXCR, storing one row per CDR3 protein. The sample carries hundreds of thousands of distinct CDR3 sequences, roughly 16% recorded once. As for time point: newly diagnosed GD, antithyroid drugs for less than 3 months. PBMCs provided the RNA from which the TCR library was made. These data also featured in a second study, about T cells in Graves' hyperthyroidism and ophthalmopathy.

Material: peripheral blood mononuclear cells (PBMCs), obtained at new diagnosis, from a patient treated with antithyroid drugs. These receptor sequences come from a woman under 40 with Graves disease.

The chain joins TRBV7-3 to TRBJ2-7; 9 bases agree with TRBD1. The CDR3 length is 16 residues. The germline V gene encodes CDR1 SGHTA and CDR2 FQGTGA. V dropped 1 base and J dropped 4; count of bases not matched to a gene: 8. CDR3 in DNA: TGTGCCAGCAGCTTAATGGGACAGGGAGCAAATTACGAGCAGTACTTC. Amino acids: CASSLMGQGANYEQYF.

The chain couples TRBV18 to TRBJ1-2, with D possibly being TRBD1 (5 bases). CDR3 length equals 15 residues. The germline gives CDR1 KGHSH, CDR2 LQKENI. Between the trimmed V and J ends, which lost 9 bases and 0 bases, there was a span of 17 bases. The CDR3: CASSKSGNPNYGYTF. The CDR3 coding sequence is TGTGCCAGTTCAAAATCAGGGAACCCTAACTATGGCTACACCTTC. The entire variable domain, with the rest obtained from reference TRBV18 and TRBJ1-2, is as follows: NAGVMQNPRHLVRRRGQEARLRCSPMKGHSHVYWYRQLPEEGLKFMVYLQKENIIDESGMPKERFSAEFPKEGPSILRIQQVVRGDSAAYFCASSKSGNPNYGYTFGSGTRLTVV.

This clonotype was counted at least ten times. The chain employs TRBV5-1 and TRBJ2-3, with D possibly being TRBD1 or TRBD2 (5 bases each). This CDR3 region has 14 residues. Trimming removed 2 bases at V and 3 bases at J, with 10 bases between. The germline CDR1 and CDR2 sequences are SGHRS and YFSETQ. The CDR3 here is CASSFRGPTDTQYF. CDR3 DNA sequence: TGCGCCAGCAGCTTTAGGGGACCAACAGATACGCAGTATTTT.

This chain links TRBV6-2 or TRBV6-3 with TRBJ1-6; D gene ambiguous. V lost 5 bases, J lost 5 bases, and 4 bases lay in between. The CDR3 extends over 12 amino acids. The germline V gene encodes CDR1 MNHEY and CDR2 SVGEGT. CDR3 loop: CASSENNSPLHF. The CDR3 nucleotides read TGTGCCAGCAGTGAAAATAATTCACCCCTCCACTTT.

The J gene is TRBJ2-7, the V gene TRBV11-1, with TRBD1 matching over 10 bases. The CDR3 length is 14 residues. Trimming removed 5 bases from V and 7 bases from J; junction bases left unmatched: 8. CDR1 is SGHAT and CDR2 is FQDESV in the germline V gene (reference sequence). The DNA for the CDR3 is TGTGCCAGCAGCCTCCGACAGGGGGCGAGGGAGCAGTACTTC. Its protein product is CASSLRQGAREQYF.

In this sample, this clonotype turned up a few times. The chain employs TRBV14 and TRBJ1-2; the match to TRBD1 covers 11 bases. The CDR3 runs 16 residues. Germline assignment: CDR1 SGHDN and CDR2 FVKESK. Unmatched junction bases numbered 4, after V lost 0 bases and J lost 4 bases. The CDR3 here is CASSQDLGTGGYGYTF. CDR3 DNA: TGTGCCAGCAGCCAAGACCTCGGGACAGGGGGCTATGGCTACACCTTC. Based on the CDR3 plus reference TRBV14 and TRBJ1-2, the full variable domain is EAGVTQFPSHSVIEKGQTVTLRCDPISGHDNLYWYRRVMGKEIKFLLHFVKESKQDESGMPNNRFLAERTGGTYSTLKVQPAELEDSGVYFCASSQDLGTGGYGYTFGSGTRLTVV.

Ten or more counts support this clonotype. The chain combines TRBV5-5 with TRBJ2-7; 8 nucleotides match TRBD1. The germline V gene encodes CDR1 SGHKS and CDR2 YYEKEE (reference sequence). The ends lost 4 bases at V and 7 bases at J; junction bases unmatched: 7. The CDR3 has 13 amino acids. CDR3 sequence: CASSSGQGQEQYF. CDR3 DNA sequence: TGTGCCAGCAGCAGCGGACAGGGACAGGAGCAGTACTTC.

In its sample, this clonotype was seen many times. CDR3 sequence: CASSRTYGYTF. As DNA, the CDR3 is TGTGCCAGCAGTCGAACTTATGGCTACACCTTC. The chain recombines TRBV12-3 or TRBV12-4 with TRBJ1-2; no reliable D call. The V end lost 5 bases, the J end lost 5 bases, and 6 bases lay between the germline ends. The CDR3 totals 11 residues.

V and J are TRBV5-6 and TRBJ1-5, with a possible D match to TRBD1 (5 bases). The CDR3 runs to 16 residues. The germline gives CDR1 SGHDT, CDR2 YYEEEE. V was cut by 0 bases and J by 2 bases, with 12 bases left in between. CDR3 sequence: CASSLGGLTGNQPQHF. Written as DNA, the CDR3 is TGTGCCAGCAGCTTGGGGGGCTTAACGGGCAATCAGCCCCAGCATTTT.

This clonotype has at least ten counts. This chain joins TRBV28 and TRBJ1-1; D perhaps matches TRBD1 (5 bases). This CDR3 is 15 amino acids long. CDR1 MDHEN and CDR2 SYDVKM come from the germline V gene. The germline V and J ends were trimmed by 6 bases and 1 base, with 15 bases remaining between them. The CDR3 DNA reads TGTGCCAGCAGATATTTCGGGGGATCGAACACTGAAGCTTTCTTT. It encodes CASRYFGGSNTEAFF.

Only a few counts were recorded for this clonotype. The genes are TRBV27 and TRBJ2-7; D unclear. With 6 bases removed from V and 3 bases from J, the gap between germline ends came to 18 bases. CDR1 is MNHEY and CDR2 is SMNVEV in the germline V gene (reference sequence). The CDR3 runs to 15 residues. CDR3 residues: CASSKLRVGLYEQYF. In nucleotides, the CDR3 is TGTGCCAGCAGCAAGCTACGCGTGGGTCTCTACGAGCAGTACTTC.

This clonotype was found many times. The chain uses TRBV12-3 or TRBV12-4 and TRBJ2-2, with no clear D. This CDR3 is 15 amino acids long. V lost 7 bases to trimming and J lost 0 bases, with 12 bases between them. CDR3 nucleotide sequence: TGTGCCAGCACCCACCAAAACGCGAACACCGGGGAGCTGTTTTTT. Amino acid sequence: CASTHQNANTGELFF.

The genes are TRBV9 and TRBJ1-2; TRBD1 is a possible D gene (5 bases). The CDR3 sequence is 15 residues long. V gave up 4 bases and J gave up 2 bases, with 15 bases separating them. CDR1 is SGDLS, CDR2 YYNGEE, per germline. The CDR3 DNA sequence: TGTGCCAGCAGCCCCCACCGGGACCGAAACTATGGCTACACCTTC. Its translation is CASSPHRDRNYGYTF.

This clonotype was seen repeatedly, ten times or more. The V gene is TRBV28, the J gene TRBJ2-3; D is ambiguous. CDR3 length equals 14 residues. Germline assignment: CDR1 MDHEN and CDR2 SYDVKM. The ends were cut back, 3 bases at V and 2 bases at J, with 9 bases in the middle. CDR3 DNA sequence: TGTGCCAGCAGTTTGGTCCACGTCACAGATACGCAGTATTTT. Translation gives CASSLVHVTDTQYF.

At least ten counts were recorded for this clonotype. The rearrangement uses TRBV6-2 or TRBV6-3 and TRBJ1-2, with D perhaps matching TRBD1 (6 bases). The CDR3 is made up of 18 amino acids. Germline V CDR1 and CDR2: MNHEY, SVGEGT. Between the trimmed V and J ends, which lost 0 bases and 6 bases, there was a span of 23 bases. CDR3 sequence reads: CASSYSILFGGSTHGYTF. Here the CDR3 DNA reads TGTGCCAGCAGTTACTCAATATTATTCGGGGGCTCCACCCATGGCTACACCTTC.

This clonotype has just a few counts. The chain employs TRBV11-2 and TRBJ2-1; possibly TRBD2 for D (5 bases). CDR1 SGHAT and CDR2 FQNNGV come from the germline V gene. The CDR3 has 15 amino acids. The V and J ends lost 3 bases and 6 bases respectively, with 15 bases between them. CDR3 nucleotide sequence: TGTGCCAGCAGCTTTGGATCTGGGCTAGCCAATGAGCAGTTCTTC. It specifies CASSFGSGLANEQFF.

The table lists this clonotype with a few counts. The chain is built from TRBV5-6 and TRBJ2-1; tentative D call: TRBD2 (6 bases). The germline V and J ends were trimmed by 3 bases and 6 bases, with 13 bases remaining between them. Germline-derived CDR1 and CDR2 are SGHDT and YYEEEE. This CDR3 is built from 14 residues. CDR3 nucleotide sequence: TGTGCCAGCAGCTACCGGGACTTGGGCAATGAGCAGTTCTTC. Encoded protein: CASSYRDLGNEQFF.

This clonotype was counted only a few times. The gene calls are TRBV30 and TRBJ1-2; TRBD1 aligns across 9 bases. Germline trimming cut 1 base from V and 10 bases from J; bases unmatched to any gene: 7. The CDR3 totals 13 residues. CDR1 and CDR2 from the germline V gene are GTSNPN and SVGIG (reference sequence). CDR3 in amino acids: CAWSGPGTGFYTF. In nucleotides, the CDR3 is TGTGCCTGGAGTGGTCCCGGGACAGGGTTCTACACCTTC.

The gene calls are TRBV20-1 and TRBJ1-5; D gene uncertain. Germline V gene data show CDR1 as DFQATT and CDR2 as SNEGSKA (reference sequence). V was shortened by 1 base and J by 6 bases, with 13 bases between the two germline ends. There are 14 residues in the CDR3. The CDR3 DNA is TGCAGTGCTAGAGTAGGCAAGGGTTTTCAGCCCCAGCATTTT. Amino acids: CSARVGKGFQPQHF.

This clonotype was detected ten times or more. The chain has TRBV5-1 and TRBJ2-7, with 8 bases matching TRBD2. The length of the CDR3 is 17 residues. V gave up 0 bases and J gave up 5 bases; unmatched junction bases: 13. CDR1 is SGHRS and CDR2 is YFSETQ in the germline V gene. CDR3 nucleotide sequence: TGCGCCAGCAGCTTGGCCGAGACTAGCGCATCAGTGGACGAGCAGTACTTC. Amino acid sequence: CASSLAETSASVDEQYF. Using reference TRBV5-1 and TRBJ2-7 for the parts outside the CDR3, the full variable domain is KAGVTQTPRYLIKTRGQQVTLSCSPISGHRSVSWYQQTPGQGLQFLFEYFSETQRNKGNFPGRFSGRQFSNSRSEMNVSTLELGDSALYLCASSLAETSASVDEQYFGPGTRLTVT.

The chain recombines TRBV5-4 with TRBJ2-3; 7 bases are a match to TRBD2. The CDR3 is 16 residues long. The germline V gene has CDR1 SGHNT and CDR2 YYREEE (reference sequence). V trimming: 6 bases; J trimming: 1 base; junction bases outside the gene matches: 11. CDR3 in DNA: TGTGCCAGCAACACAGCAGCTAGCGGAGGCACAGATACGCAGTATTTT. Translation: CASNTAASGGTDTQYF.

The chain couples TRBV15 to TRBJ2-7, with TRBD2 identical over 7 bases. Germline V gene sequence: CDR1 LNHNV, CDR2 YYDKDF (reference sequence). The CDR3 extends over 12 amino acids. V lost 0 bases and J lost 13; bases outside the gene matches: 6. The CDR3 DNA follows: TGTGCCACCAGCAGAGAAGGGCGGGAGAATTACTTC. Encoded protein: CATSREGRENYF.

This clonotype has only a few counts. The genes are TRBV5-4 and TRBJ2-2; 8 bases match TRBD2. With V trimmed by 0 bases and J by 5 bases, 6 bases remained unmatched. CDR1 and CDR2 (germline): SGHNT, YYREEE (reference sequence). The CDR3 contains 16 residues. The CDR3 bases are TGTGCCAGCAGCTTGGCTAGCGGGCGGTTTACCGGGGAGCTGTTTTTT. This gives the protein CASSLASGRFTGELFF.

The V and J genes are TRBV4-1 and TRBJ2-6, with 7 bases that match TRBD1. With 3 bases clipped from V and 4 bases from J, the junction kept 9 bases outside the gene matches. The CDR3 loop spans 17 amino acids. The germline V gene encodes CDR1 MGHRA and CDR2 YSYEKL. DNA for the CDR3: TGCGCCAGCAGCCACATATATGACAGGGTCGGGGCCAACGTCCTGACTTTC. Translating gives CASSHIYDRVGANVLTF.

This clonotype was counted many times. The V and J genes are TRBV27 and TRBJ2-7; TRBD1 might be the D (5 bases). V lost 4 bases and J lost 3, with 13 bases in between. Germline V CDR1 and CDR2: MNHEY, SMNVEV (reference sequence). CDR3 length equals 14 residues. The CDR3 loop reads CASSSRGTYYEQYF. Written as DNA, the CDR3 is TGTGCCAGCAGTTCTAGGGGCACGTACTACGAGCAGTACTTC.

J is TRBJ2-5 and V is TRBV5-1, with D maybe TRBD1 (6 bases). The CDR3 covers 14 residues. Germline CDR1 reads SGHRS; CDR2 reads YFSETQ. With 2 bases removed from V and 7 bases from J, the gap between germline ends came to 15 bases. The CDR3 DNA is TGCGCCAGCAGCTTCTGGGCAGGGGAGCCGACCCAGTACTTC. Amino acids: CASSFWAGEPTQYF. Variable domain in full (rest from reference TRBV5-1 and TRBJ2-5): KAGVTQTPRYLIKTRGQQVTLSCSPISGHRSVSWYQQTPGQGLQFLFEYFSETQRNKGNFPGRFSGRQFSNSRSEMNVSTLELGDSALYLCASSFWAGEPTQYFGPGTRLLVL.

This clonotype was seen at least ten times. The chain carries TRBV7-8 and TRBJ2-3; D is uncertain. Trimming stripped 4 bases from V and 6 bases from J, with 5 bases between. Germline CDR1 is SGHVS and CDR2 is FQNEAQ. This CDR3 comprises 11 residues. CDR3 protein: CASSSVDTQYF. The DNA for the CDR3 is TGTGCCAGCAGCTCGGTCGATACGCAGTATTTT.

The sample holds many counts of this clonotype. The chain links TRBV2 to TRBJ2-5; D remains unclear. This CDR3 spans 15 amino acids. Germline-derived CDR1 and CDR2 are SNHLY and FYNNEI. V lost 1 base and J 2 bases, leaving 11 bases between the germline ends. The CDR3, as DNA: TGTGCCAGCAGTGAAGACATACTCATACAAGAGACCCAGTACTTC. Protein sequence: CASSEDILIQETQYF.

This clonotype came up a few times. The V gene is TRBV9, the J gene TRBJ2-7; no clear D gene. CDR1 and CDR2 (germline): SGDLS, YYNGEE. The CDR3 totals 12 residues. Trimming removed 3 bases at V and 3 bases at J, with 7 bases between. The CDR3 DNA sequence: TGTGCCAGCAGCGCGACTGACTACGAGCAGTACTTC. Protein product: CASSATDYEQYF.

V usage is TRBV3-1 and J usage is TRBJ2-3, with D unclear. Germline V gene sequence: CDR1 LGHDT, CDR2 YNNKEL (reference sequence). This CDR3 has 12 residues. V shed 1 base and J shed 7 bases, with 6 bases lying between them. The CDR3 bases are TGTGCCAGCAGCCAAGGGTTGTATACGCAGTATTTT. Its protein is CASSQGLYTQYF.

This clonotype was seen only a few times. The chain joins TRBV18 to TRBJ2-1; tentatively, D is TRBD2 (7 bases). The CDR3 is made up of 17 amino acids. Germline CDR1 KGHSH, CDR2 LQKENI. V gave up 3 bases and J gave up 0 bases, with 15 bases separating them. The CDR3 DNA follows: TGTGCCAGCTCACCGATGGGGGGCGGGGGCTCCTACAATGAGCAGTTCTTC. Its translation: CASSPMGGGGSYNEQFF.

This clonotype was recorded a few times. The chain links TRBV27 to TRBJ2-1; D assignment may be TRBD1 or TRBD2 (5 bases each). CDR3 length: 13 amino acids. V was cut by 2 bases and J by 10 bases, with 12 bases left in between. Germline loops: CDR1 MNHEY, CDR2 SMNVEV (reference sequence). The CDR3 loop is CASSLTYGGEQFF. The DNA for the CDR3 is TGTGCCAGCAGTTTAACCTATGGGGGAGAGCAGTTCTTC.